The present T cell receptor beta chain was sequenced within a study of Ad26.COV2.S vaccination and SARS-CoV-2 variants. Study-wide context: Donor was one of the participants in the Ad26.COV2.S arm of the COV1001 trial.

Sequencing was performed with immunoSEQ multiplex PCR; in TCRdb, only in-frame clones are kept and a portion is missing. The sample consists of about 220,000 clones, roughly 88% of them appearing once. Trimming stripped 2 bases from V and 4 bases from J, with 16 bases between. Germline CDR1 is MNHEY and CDR2 is SMNVEV (reference sequence). There are 16 residues in the CDR3. Treatment: roughly 20 received Ad26.COV2.S at low or high dose, single or two shots; roughly five received placebo; per-sample allocation not given. Material that was analyzed had been drawn on day 63 after the first vaccine or placebo injection. Study-level findings and limits: There was reportedly substantial breadth in spike-specific CD8+ and CD4+ T cell responses after vaccination.

Details on this clone: Its antigen remains unidentified.

This clonotype was obtained from a person aged 18-65 years who received the Ad26.COV2.S COVID-19 vaccine or a placebo. The specimen was peripheral blood, collected in a trial of Ad26.COV2.S vaccine versus placebo. The V gene is TRBV27, the J gene TRBJ2-3; D is ambiguous. CDR3 coding DNA: TGTGCCAGCAGTTTAAGTCAGCTCATCCTCCCAGATACGCAGTATTTT. Translated: CASSLSQLILPDTQYF.